Below, 15 T cell receptor beta chains from the same sample are listed, as sequenced in a study of beta chain features in type 1 diabetes. Findings and caveats of the study: Type 1 diabetes patients had TCRB CDR3s that were shorter (moderately but significantly so) in all four CD4+ subsets.

Every bit of the isolated RNA underwent reverse transcription, so sequencing read expressed TCRB transcripts. The protocol was immunoSEQ multiplex PCR, while the TCRdb copy is restricted to in-frame clones and leaves out a portion. The table records around 300,000 clones, approximately 16% of them present only once. The antigens of these receptors remain unknown. Sequencing was carried out using naive CD4+ T cells from blood. The receptors shown here come from a man aged 18 to 35 with type 1 diabetes.

This sequence joins TRBV28 and TRBJ2-1; TRBD2 agrees at 12 bases. The CDR3 runs to 14 residues. J gave up 8 bases and V 6 bases, and 5 bases lay outside the gene matches. The germline V gene encodes CDR1 MDHEN and CDR2 SYDVKM. The chain's CDR3 is CASSRLAGAYEQFF. In DNA, the CDR3 is TGTGCCAGCAGCCGACTAGCGGGAGCATATGAGCAGTTCTTC.

V usage is TRBV5-1 and J usage is TRBJ2-7, with TRBD1 matching 7 bases. Losses at the gene ends were 0 bases for V and 2 bases for J; bases not matched to a gene: 8. CDR1 SGHRS and CDR2 YFSETQ come from the germline V gene. The CDR3 loop spans 16 amino acids. The CDR3 sequence is CASSLVGTATTYEQYF. The CDR3 DNA sequence: TGCGCCAGCAGCTTGGTTGGGACAGCAACCACCTACGAGCAGTACTTC.

This clone was seen more than once but under ten times. The sample carries other DNA sequences with the same CDR3. The chain couples TRBV30 to TRBJ1-5; TRBD1 matches at 7 bases. The CDR3 is 13 residues long. The germline V gene has CDR1 GTSNPN and CDR2 SVGIG (reference sequence). V lost 2 bases and J lost 5; bases outside the gene matches: 3. CDR3 bases: TGTGCCTGGAGTTTACAGGGGCATCAGCCCCAGCATTTT. The encoded protein is CAWSLQGHQPQHF.

The rearrangement links TRBV7-9 to TRBJ2-1, with 10 bases identical to TRBD2. The germline CDR1 and CDR2 sequences are SEHNR and FQNEAQ (reference sequence). This CDR3 spans 16 amino acids. V trimming: 5 bases; J trimming: 9 bases; junction bases outside the gene matches: 13. The CDR3, as DNA: TGTGCCAGCAGCCCAAGTGGGCTAGCGGGAGTCAGTGAGCAGTTCTTC. Its translation: CASSPSGLAGVSEQFF.

V gene TRBV7-2 combines with J gene TRBJ2-1; 8 bases line up with TRBD2. The CDR3 runs to 15 residues. V trimming: 5 bases; J trimming: 4 bases; junction bases outside the gene matches: 7. Germline CDR1 reads SGHTA; CDR2 reads FQGNSA. The CDR3 DNA sequence: TGTGCCAGCAGCCCGCAGCGGGGGTATTACAATGAGCAGTTCTTC. Translated, it gives CASSPQRGYYNEQFF.

The V and J genes are TRBV5-1 and TRBJ2-1, with 10 bases lining up with TRBD2. Trimming cost V 2 bases and J 3 bases; bases outside gene matches: 2. CDR1 and CDR2 (germline): SGHRS, YFSETQ. The CDR3 length is 15 residues. CDR3 protein: CASSFSSGSYNEQFF. For the CDR3, the DNA is TGCGCCAGCAGCTTTTCTAGCGGGAGCTACAATGAGCAGTTCTTC.

The V and J genes are TRBV29-1 and TRBJ1-1; D gene ambiguous. Trimming pared 5 bases from V and 8 bases from J, leaving 12 bases between. CDR3 size: 11 residues. CDR1 and CDR2 from the germline V gene are SQVTM and ANQGSEA. The CDR3 sequence: CSVLRVGEAFF. In DNA, the CDR3 is TGCAGCGTTCTGCGGGTGGGCGAAGCTTTCTTT.

This clone was seen only a few times. The V gene is TRBV30, the J gene TRBJ1-5; TRBD1 might be the D (5 bases). CDR3 length: 14 amino acids. Trimming shortened V by 1 base and J by 3 bases, and 10 bases separated the two germline ends. The germline CDR1 and CDR2 sequences are GTSNPN and SVGIG (reference sequence). The CDR3 DNA sequence: TGTGCCTGGAGTGAAAGGGGATTCAATCAGCCCCAGCATTTT. Protein: CAWSERGFNQPQHF.

The V and J genes are TRBV28 and TRBJ1-1, with 7 bases matching TRBD1. The length of the CDR3 is 14 residues. Germline CDR1 is MDHEN and CDR2 is SYDVKM. V shed 2 bases, J shed 4 bases, and the junction held 4 bases outside the gene matches. The CDR3 DNA follows: TGTGCCAGCAGTTTAACAGGGGTCGTCACTGAAGCTTTCTTT. It is translated as CASSLTGVVTEAFF.

This clone came up a few times. V gene TRBV4-3 combines with J gene TRBJ1-4; D call uncertain. V shed 0 bases and J shed 1 base, with 12 bases lying between them. The CDR3 length is 17 residues. Germline V gene data show CDR1 as LGHNA and CDR2 as YSLEER. The DNA for the CDR3 is TGCGCCAGCAGCCAAGATTCTGTCGGGAGAACTAATGAAAAACTGTTTTTT. Its translation is CASSQDSVGRTNEKLFF.

The chain joins TRBV28 to TRBJ2-7, with D unresolved. V lost 5 bases and J lost 0, with 20 bases in between. The CDR3 spans 17 residues. Germline CDR1 is MDHEN and CDR2 is SYDVKM. The CDR3 coding sequence is TGTGCCAGCAGTCTCCCCTCCCTTGGGCCCTTCTCCTACGAGCAGTACTTC. Amino acids: CASSLPSLGPFSYEQYF. The variable domain in full, with the rest retrieved from reference TRBV28 and TRBJ2-7, is DVKVTQSSRYLVKRTGEKVFLECVQDMDHENMFWYRQDPGLGLRLIYFSYDVKMKEKGDIPEGYSVSREKKERFSLILESASTNQTSMYLCASSLPSLGPFSYEQYFGPGTRLTVT.

The table lists this clone with a few counts. J is TRBJ1-5 and V is TRBV18, with D perhaps matching TRBD1 (5 bases). Germline CDR1 and CDR2: KGHSH and LQKENI. The CDR3 has 15 amino acids. V dropped 4 bases and J dropped 3 bases, with 13 bases sitting between them. CDR3 coding DNA: TGTGCCAGCTCACAGAACAAGGGACTCAATCAGCCCCAGCATTTT. The encoded protein is CASSQNKGLNQPQHF.

Only a few counts were recorded for this clone. The rearrangement joins TRBV5-1 to TRBJ2-3; TRBD2 matches at 14 bases. J lost 3 bases, V lost 0 bases, and 3 bases had no gene match. Germline loops: CDR1 SGHRS, CDR2 YFSETQ. The CDR3 totals 17 residues. This CDR3 reads CASSLAGTSGSTDTQYF. The CDR3 coding sequence is TGCGCCAGCAGCTTGGCCGGGACTAGCGGGAGTACAGATACGCAGTATTTT.

This clone was seen a handful of times. The chain links TRBV21-1 to TRBJ2-7; TRBD1, the D gene given by the table, was not confirmed from the DNA. TRBV21-1 is given as a pseudogene. The CDR3 runs to 13 residues. CDR3 DNA: TGTGCCAGCAGCAAAATACAGGGCTACGAGCAGTACTTC. Encoded protein: CASSKIQGYEQYF.

This chain uses TRBV28 with TRBJ1-1, with D perhaps matching TRBD1 (6 bases). Germline CDR1 reads MDHEN; CDR2 reads SYDVKM. CDR3 length: 13 residues. V lost 5 bases and J 2 bases, leaving 9 bases between the germline ends. The CDR3 reads CASSPRGNTEAFF. The CDR3, as DNA: TGTGCCAGCAGTCCCAGGGGTAACACTGAAGCTTTCTTT.